The rows below give T cell receptor beta chains drawn from one sample of a study of neurological immune-mediated disorders. TCRdb passed the 5' RACE reads through MiXCR, listing each CDR3 protein once. Of fewer than 40,000 distinct CDR3 sequences in the sample, about 13% are singletons; the top ten hold about 2.3%. Sequenced material: PBMCs. The receptors originated from a woman aged 40-49 years in good health. The CDR3 runs from the conserved cysteine through the conserved F or W.

15	TRBV7-2	CASSPRQGIGTEAFF
13	TRBV6-5	CASSVRNSYEQYF
14	TRBV27	CASSSHTGENIQYF
16	TRBV5-5	CASSSIRDRGQETQYF
16	TRBV4-3	CASSQALAGRTDTQYF
13	TRBV7-9	CASSRLDGHEQFF
15	TRBV12-3/TRBV12-4	CASRLTGGMGETQYF
14	TRBV20-1	CSASPQGQRDIQYF
11	TRBV29-1	CSVGRRSEQYF
12	TRBV20-1	CSARDRGTTKFF
15	TRBV6-2/TRBV6-3	CASSSREVSNQPQHF
13	TRBV20-1	CSARTGNDDEQFF
18	TRBV12-3/TRBV12-4	CASSFRDRVARSGNTIYF
15	TRBV15	CATSLDRGPVDTQYF
15	TRBV7-2	CASSAQKATNEKLFF
13	TRBV10-3	CAINQGSGNTIYF
16	TRBV5-1	CASSLDVAGGGYEQYF
16	TRBV3-1	CASSQDGTGGGETQYF
15	TRBV5-5	CASSLDRATNQPQHF
14	TRBV5-1	CASSFNPRNTEAFF
15	TRBV5-1	CASSLFGDPNTEAFF
14	TRBV3-1	CASSQRTGYNEQFF
16	TRBV4-1	CASSQESGTPSYEQYF
17	TRBV5-1	CASSPGLDRLAKNIQYF
15	TRBV18	CASSREQGSNQPQHF
14	TRBV18	CASSLQGADYGYTF
15	TRBV7-2	CASSSRDRVFDEQYF
14	TRBV5-1	CASSPSRGEGPLHF
14	TRBV25-1	CASRIQGARDTQYF
15	TRBV10-2	CASSGQGLVQETQYF
17	TRBV7-2	CASSLTSGRGFTDTQYF
16	TRBV7-3	CTSSSGDMPGTGELFF
17	TRBV6-5	CASSTGQFYDFRETQYF
13	TRBV5-1	CASAGASTDTQYF
13	TRBV6-2/TRBV6-3	CASEGSLRDTQYF
15	TRBV5-1	CASSSRTDSSYEQYF
15	TRBV13	CASSLGPTGEQPQHF
11	TRBV7-2	CASSLLETQYF
11	TRBV12-3/TRBV12-4	CASTRGYEQYF
16	TRBV12-3/TRBV12-4	CASSLGGLAGGSRQFF
12	TRBV12-3/TRBV12-4	CASSPSTDTQYF
16	TRBV9	CASSVGNSGSADTQYF
14	TRBV5-1	CASSVERGDYGYTF
14	TRBV14	CASSGWLGHYEQYF
14	TRBV14	CASSPRTGSYEQYF
13	TRBV12-3/TRBV12-4	CASSYSRRTEAFF
14	TRBV7-2	CASSLSSIASPLHF
18	TRBV4-3	CASSQGRILAGGSYEQYF
13	TRBV5-1	CASSQDGVYEQYF
15	TRBV27	CASSLRAGTGETQYF
13	TRBV12-3/TRBV12-4	CASSPAGENEQFF
12	TRBV20-1	CSARGGSETQYF
13	TRBV20-1	CSAWTGSTDTQYF
16	TRBV20-1	CSARDRGGGWTDTQYF
16	TRBV18	CASSPPRRGAGTEAFF
11	TRBV4-3	CASSQGGEQFF
14	TRBV20-1	CSARVNRGSGGYTF